The clone carrying this TCR beta chain has a count of ten or more. Its antigen is unknown. Initially, at the first diagnosis of hyperthyroidism and before any ophthalmopathy symptoms, blood was sampled. The CDR3 sequence is 17 residues long. CDR1 and CDR2 (germline): DFQATT, SNEGSKA (reference sequence). V lost 2 bases, J lost 3 bases, and 21 bases lay in between. These data originate in a study of T cells in Graves' hyperthyroidism and ophthalmopathy. General study results and limits: Blood samples included most of the expanded thyroid clonotypes exceeding 0.001.

Authors of the study amplified TCR beta CDR3 regions from RNA transcripts. The HTBI primer set was used in a first-round RT-PCR of the TCR CDR3. One entry per CDR3 protein results from TCRdb running MiXCR on the multiplex PCR reads. The sample comprises roughly 130,000 distinct CDR3 sequences, around 20% of which are singletons, and 60% to 70% rests with the top ten. This receptor was identified in a woman in her forties or fifties with Graves' hyperthyroidism that later progressed to Graves' ophthalmopathy. Sequences were obtained from blood. This chain joins TRBV20-1 and TRBJ2-3, with D possibly being TRBD2 (5 bases). In DNA, the CDR3 is TGCAGTGCTAGATCCCTCGGCGACGGCTCGGGGACAGATACGCAGTATTTT. This gives the protein CSARSLGDGSGTDTQYF.